The 9 T cell receptor beta chains below all came from one sample that was sequenced in a study of Ad26.COV2.S vaccination and SARS-CoV-2 variants. The treatment was: about 20 received Ad26.COV2.S at low or high dose, single or two shots; about five received placebo; per-sample allocation not given. Sample collection was performed on day 63 after the first vaccine or placebo injection. Method: immunoSEQ multiplex PCR; TCRdb's copy keeps in-frame clones and lacks some. The repertoire has roughly 300,000 clones, roughly 90% of them found once; the top ten carry about 11%. Material: peripheral blood, obtained in a trial of Ad26.COV2.S vaccine versus placebo. The receptors shown here come from a person between 18 and 59 years old who received the Ad26.COV2.S COVID-19 vaccine or a placebo.

This clone has just one count. Written as DNA, the CDR3 is TGTGCCAGCAGCAACACAGATACGCAGTATTTT. Translating it yields CASSNTDTQYF. V usage is TRBV5-8 and J usage is TRBJ2-3; D gene uncertain. CDR3 size: 11 residues. Germline V gives CDR1 SGHTS, CDR2 YDEGEE. Deletions cut 4 bases from V and 2 bases from J, with 2 bases between.

The chain recombines TRBV3-1 (or the pseudogene TRBV3-2) with TRBJ2-1, with 13 bases matching TRBD2. CDR1 is LGHDT, CDR2 YNNKEL, per germline (reference sequence). The V and J ends lost 0 bases and 8 bases, in that order; junction bases with no gene match: 10. The CDR3 extends over 18 amino acids. CDR3 nucleotide sequence: TGTGCCAGCAGCCAAGATCGACTAGCGGGAGGATCTTGGGATGAGCAGTTCTTC. Translating gives CASSQDRLAGGSWDEQFF.

This clone was seen just once. For the CDR3, the DNA is TGTGCCAGTAGTACAAGGACCGCGTTAGATGAAAAACTGTTTTTT. Protein sequence: CASSTRTALDEKLFF. The V gene is TRBV19, the J gene TRBJ1-4; D uncertain. V lost 4 bases, J lost 6 bases, and 15 bases lay in between. The germline gives CDR1 LNHDA, CDR2 SQIVND (reference sequence). There are 15 residues in the CDR3.

The chain carries TRBV18 and TRBJ2-7; 7 positions agree with TRBD1. The trim removed 2 bases at V and 3 bases at J, leaving 10 bases unmatched. The CDR3 extends over 16 amino acids. The germline V gene encodes CDR1 KGHSH and CDR2 LQKENI. CDR3 loop: CASSPGKWGQNYEQYF. The CDR3 nucleotides read TGTGCCAGCTCACCAGGCAAATGGGGACAGAACTACGAGCAGTACTTC. Full variable domain (outside the CDR3, taken from reference TRBV18 and TRBJ2-7): NAGVMQNPRHLVRRRGQEARLRCSPMKGHSHVYWYRQLPEEGLKFMVYLQKENIIDESGMPKERFSAEFPKEGPSILRIQQVVRGDSAAYFCASSPGKWGQNYEQYFGPGTRLTVT.

The CDR3 DNA is TGTGCCAGCAGGTTTTCAGAGAATTCTGGGGCCAACGTCCTGACTTTC. Residues: CASRFSENSGANVLTF. J is TRBJ2-6 and V is TRBV7-9, with D hard to call. This CDR3 has 16 amino acids. Germline CDR1 SEHNR, CDR2 FQNEAQ (reference sequence). Trimming stripped 6 bases from V and 1 base from J, with 13 bases between.

The gene calls are TRBV6-5 and TRBJ2-1, with TRBD1 matching over 11 bases. The germline CDR1 and CDR2 sequences are MNHEY and SVGAGI. The CDR3 consists of 15 residues. With V trimmed by 8 bases and J by 2 bases, 5 bases remained unmatched. CDR3 amino acids: CASFEGQGAYNEQFF. As DNA, the CDR3 is TGTGCCAGCTTTGAGGGACAGGGGGCCTACAATGAGCAGTTCTTC.

The chain employs TRBV24-1 and TRBJ2-5; D not certain. V lost 8 bases and J lost 2, with 11 bases in between. Germline V gives CDR1 KGHDR, CDR2 SFDVKD. This CDR3 has 13 amino acids. The CDR3, as DNA: TGTGCCACCATATCTCTCGATCAAGAGACCCAGTACTTC. Amino acids: CATISLDQETQYF.

The chain couples TRBV4-3 to TRBJ1-1; D might be TRBD1 (6 bases). V lost 3 bases to trimming and J lost 1 base, with 12 bases between them. Germline loops: CDR1 LGHNA, CDR2 YSLEER. This CDR3 has 15 residues. CDR3 region: CASSHRGEGNTEAFF. CDR3 coding DNA: TGCGCCAGCAGCCACAGGGGAGAGGGGAACACTGAAGCTTTCTTT.

The chain joins TRBV21-1 to TRBJ1-2; TRBD1 reflects the table's D call only, with no check against the DNA. TRBV21-1 is shown as a pseudogene. CDR3 length equals 16 residues. The DNA for the CDR3 is TGTGCCAGCAATTTGTTAGACAGGGCCTATAACTATGGCTACACCTTC. Residues: CASNLLDRAYNYGYTF.